This T cell receptor (beta chain) was identified during a study of neurological immune-mediated disorders. TCRdb reprocessed the 5' RACE reads via MiXCR and lists one record per CDR3 protein. This table holds 52,000 or so distinct CDR3 sequences, just under 4% found once. The V gene's germline CDR1 is SGHRS and CDR2 YFSETQ. Trimming shortened V by 9 bases and J by 1 base, and 20 bases separated the two germline ends. The CDR3 covers 15 residues. The sorted libraries drew on 900,000 to 1,000,000 T cells that were CD4+ or CD8+. Ten or more counts support this clonotype. This TCR was sampled from a woman between 40 and 50 years old with multiple sclerosis. The V and J genes are TRBV5-1 and TRBJ2-7; D is perhaps TRBD1 (5 bases). The sequencing sample was made of CD4+ T cells from blood. This CDR3 is CATRTVPGSSYEQYF. The CDR3 nucleotides are TGCGCCACCCGAACGGTCCCAGGGTCTTCCTACGAGCAGTACTTC.